The 22 T cell receptor beta chains listed next were all sequenced from one sample in a study of blood T cell repertoires in COVID-19. Method: immunoSEQ multiplex PCR; TCRdb's copy keeps in-frame clones and lacks some. Among under 300,000 clones listed, roughly 83% were seen once. Sequencing used peripheral blood. These receptors all come from a man older than 75 with acute or convalescent COVID-19.

The V gene is TRBV28, the J gene TRBJ1-3, with 9 bases that match TRBD1. From germline, CDR1 is MDHEN and CDR2 SYDVKM. The junction had 11 bases not matched to a gene; V was cut back by 4 bases and J by 10 bases. This CDR3 is built from 15 residues. The CDR3 is CASSWGDRAASTIYF. In nucleotides, the CDR3 is TGTGCCAGCAGTTGGGGGGACAGGGCAGCAAGTACCATATATTTT.

Only one count was recorded for this clone. The chain joins TRBV7-9 to TRBJ2-3; 9 positions agree with TRBD1. CDR3 length: 15 amino acids. The junction had 3 bases not matched to a gene; V was cut back by 1 base and J by 4 bases. Germline V CDR1 and CDR2: SEHNR, FQNEAQ (reference sequence). CDR3 residues: CASSLVGQGSDTQYF. The CDR3 bases are TGTGCCAGCAGCTTAGTGGGACAGGGTTCAGATACGCAGTATTTT.

This chain links TRBV9 with TRBJ2-2, with D unresolved. With 0 bases removed from V and 1 base from J, the gap between germline ends came to 7 bases. Germline assignment: CDR1 SGDLS and CDR2 YYNGEE. This CDR3 is 15 amino acids long. CDR3 DNA sequence: TGTGCCAGCAGCGTAGAAGCCCAGAACACCGGGGAGCTGTTTTTT. The encoded protein is CASSVEAQNTGELFF.

The chain carries TRBV11-2 and TRBJ1-2; D is ambiguous. The CDR3 runs to 12 residues. CDR1 is SGHAT and CDR2 is FQNNGV in the germline V gene. V was pared by 3 bases and J by 4 bases, with 6 bases between. CDR3 protein: CASSFEGYGYTF. CDR3 DNA sequence: TGTGCCAGCAGCTTTGAGGGCTATGGCTACACCTTC.

The rearrangement joins TRBV7-3 to TRBJ2-2; 8 positions match TRBD1. With 3 bases clipped from V and 5 bases from J, the junction kept 8 bases outside the gene matches. The CDR3 length is 16 residues. The germline CDR1 and CDR2 sequences are SGHTA and FQGTGA. CDR3 DNA: TGTGCCAGCAGCTTCTCTCAACAGGGGGGAACCGGGGAGCTGTTTTTT. It is translated as CASSFSQQGGTGELFF.

This chain uses TRBV6-6 with TRBJ2-7; 7 nucleotides match TRBD1. Germline lookup yields CDR1 MNHNY and CDR2 SVGAGI (reference sequence). Trimming at V came to 6 bases and at J to 0 bases, leaving 5 bases not matched to a gene. CDR3 size: 14 residues. This CDR3 is CASSRTGSSYEQYF. The CDR3 DNA reads TGTGCCAGCAGCCGGACAGGATCCTCCTACGAGCAGTACTTC.

The chain is built from TRBV5-6 and TRBJ2-1; 8 nucleotides line up with TRBD2. There are 12 residues in the CDR3. The ends lost 5 bases at V and 13 bases at J; junction bases unmatched: 8. Germline values: CDR1 SGHDT, CDR2 YYEEEE. CDR3 loop: CASSFSRGAQFF. The CDR3 nucleotides read TGTGCCAGCAGTTTTTCGCGGGGGGCCCAGTTCTTC.

The chain joins TRBV5-6 to TRBJ2-1; 9 nucleotides match TRBD2. Losses at the gene ends were 4 bases for V and 7 bases for J; bases not matched to a gene: 6. This CDR3 is built from 14 residues. In germline, CDR1 is SGHDT, CDR2 YYEEEE. The CDR3 sequence is CASSMGLAGNEQFF. CDR3 nucleotide sequence: TGTGCCAGCAGCATGGGACTAGCCGGAAATGAGCAGTTCTTC.

This chain uses TRBV4-3 with TRBJ2-7; 10 bases align to TRBD2. CDR3 size: 14 residues. V gave up 5 bases and J gave up 0 bases; unmatched junction bases: 1. The germline V gene encodes CDR1 LGHNA and CDR2 YSLEER. The CDR3 DNA reads TGCGCCAGCAGCTTAGCGGGGGGCTCCTACGAGCAGTACTTC. This translates into CASSLAGGSYEQYF.

The genes are TRBV10-3 and TRBJ2-3; TRBD2 aligns across 10 bases. This CDR3 contains 16 residues. Looked up from germline, CDR1 is ENHRY and CDR2 is SYGVKD. Trimming cost V 4 bases and J 6 bases; bases outside gene matches: 10. The CDR3 loop is CAISGGASGSGDTQYF. DNA for the CDR3: TGTGCCATCAGTGGCGGGGCTAGCGGGAGTGGGGATACGCAGTATTTT.

The chain joins TRBV7-9 to TRBJ1-6; D is uncertain. V was pared by 4 bases and J by 7 bases, with 17 bases between. The V gene's germline CDR1 is SEHNR and CDR2 FQNEAQ (reference sequence). The CDR3 spans 16 residues. CDR3 sequence reads: CASSSSSPAGNSPLHF. The CDR3 DNA reads TGTGCCAGCAGCTCGTCGAGCCCGGCGGGGAATTCACCCCTCCACTTT.

There are a few counts of this clone. The genes are TRBV28 and TRBJ1-5, with D unresolved. The V gene's germline CDR1 is MDHEN and CDR2 SYDVKM. Trimming removed 6 bases at V and 9 bases at J, with 9 bases between. The CDR3 totals 11 residues. This CDR3 reads CASSTFGPQHF. CDR3 nucleotide sequence: TGTGCCAGCAGCACTTTCGGGCCCCAGCATTTT.

V and J are TRBV6-5 and TRBJ2-7; 7 bases are shared with TRBD2. The V gene's germline CDR1 is MNHEY and CDR2 SVGAGI. The CDR3 sequence is 15 residues long. The ends lost 5 bases at V and 3 bases at J; junction bases unmatched: 10. In nucleotides, the CDR3 is TGTGCCAGCAGTCCCCCAGGACTAGTGGGCTACGAGCAGTACTTC. The encoded protein is CASSPPGLVGYEQYF.

This sequence joins TRBV27 and TRBJ2-6, with TRBD2 as a possible D gene (5 bases). The CDR3 is 16 amino acids. CDR1 is MNHEY, CDR2 SMNVEV, per germline (reference sequence). The V gene lost 4 bases and the J gene lost 4 bases, with 14 bases spanning the gap. The CDR3 DNA is TGTGCCAGCAGTTGGGTTCGAGGAGGAGGGGCCAACGTCCTGACTTTC. Translation: CASSWVRGGGANVLTF. Full variable domain (rest looked up from reference TRBV27 and TRBJ2-6): EAQVTQNPRYLITVTGKKLTVTCSQNMNHEYMSWYRQDPGLGLRQIYYSMNVEVTDKGDVPEGYKVSRKEKRNFPLILESPSPNQTSLYFCASSWVRGGGANVLTFGAGSRLTVL.

This clone appeared a few times. J is TRBJ1-2 and V is TRBV9; the D gene is possibly TRBD1 (6 bases). The CDR3 has 15 residues. Germline values: CDR1 SGDLS, CDR2 YYNGEE. Trimming removed 0 bases at V and 4 bases at J, with 13 bases between. In DNA, the CDR3 is TGTGCCAGCAGCGTAGAAGCCGGGGGGGCCTATGGCTACACCTTC. Translated, it gives CASSVEAGGAYGYTF.

This sequence joins TRBV18 and TRBJ1-1; 8 bases are shared with TRBD1. Trimming removed 3 bases from V and 3 bases from J; junction bases left unmatched: 3. The CDR3 loop spans 14 amino acids. The germline V gene encodes CDR1 KGHSH and CDR2 LQKENI. The CDR3 loop is CASSPGQGYTEAFF. The CDR3, as DNA: TGTGCCAGCTCACCCGGACAGGGATACACTGAAGCTTTCTTT.

The CDR3 is CASSPGTGRSNEQFF. The CDR3, as DNA: TGTGCCAGCAGCCCCGGGACAGGGCGGTCCAATGAGCAGTTCTTC. V usage is TRBV7-2 and J usage is TRBJ2-1, with 9 positions matching TRBD1. The CDR3 has 15 amino acids. From germline, CDR1 is SGHTA and CDR2 FQGNSA. The trim removed 5 bases at V and 6 bases at J, leaving 8 bases unmatched.

The V and J genes are TRBV4-2 and TRBJ1-1; possible D gene TRBD1, 6 bases. The length of the CDR3 is 18 residues. Germline CDR1 LGHNA, CDR2 YNFKEQ. Deletions cut 0 bases from V and 0 bases from J, with 17 bases between. The CDR3 here is CASSQDSGSTGLNTEAFF. The DNA of the CDR3 is TGTGCCAGCAGCCAAGATTCGGGGTCGACAGGCCTGAACACTGAAGCTTTCTTT.

V usage is TRBV5-4 and J usage is TRBJ1-1, with 7 bases fitting TRBD1. Per germline, CDR1 SGHNT and CDR2 YYREEE (reference sequence). The CDR3 is 15 amino acids. Unmatched junction bases numbered 5, after V lost 2 bases and J lost 1 base. The CDR3 DNA reads as TGTGCCAGCAGCTTCCCGACAGGGTCGAACACTGAAGCTTTCTTT. It translates to CASSFPTGSNTEAFF.

V gene TRBV10-3 combines with J gene TRBJ2-1; TRBD1 agrees at 8 bases. Germline assignment: CDR1 ENHRY and CDR2 SYGVKD. The CDR3 contains 14 residues. V shed 7 bases, J shed 6 bases, and the junction held 8 bases outside the gene matches. The CDR3 region is CAIMEDRAGNEQFF. The CDR3 region has the DNA TGTGCCATCATGGAGGACAGGGCGGGCAATGAGCAGTTCTTC.

The chain links TRBV9 to TRBJ1-4, with a tentative D call TRBD1 (6 bases). Deletions cut 0 bases from V and 1 base from J, with 19 bases between. CDR3 length equals 19 residues. Germline-derived CDR1 and CDR2 are SGDLS and YYNGEE. This CDR3 reads CASSVGPGGQGRTNEKLFF. In DNA, the CDR3 is TGTGCCAGCAGCGTAGGCCCGGGGGGGCAGGGAAGAACTAATGAAAAACTGTTTTTT.

The rearrangement links TRBV7-2 to TRBJ2-1; D might be TRBD1 (7 bases). The germline gives CDR1 SGHTA, CDR2 FQGNSA. The V and J ends lost 5 bases and 9 bases respectively, with 17 bases between them. The CDR3 consists of 14 residues. CDR3 sequence reads: CASSPQGGRAEQFF. The DNA of the CDR3 is TGTGCCAGCAGCCCCCAGGGGGGCCGCGCTGAGCAGTTCTTC.